This T cell receptor (beta chain) came from a study of OX40 agonist ivuxolimab in advanced cancers. Some clones are missing from TCRdb's copy, which holds only in-frame ones; the method was immunoSEQ multiplex PCR. The sample contains around 68,000 clones, approximately 89% of which appear only once. The CDR3 totals 13 residues. Per the germline V gene, CDR1 is MDHEN and CDR2 is SYDVKM. V lost 2 bases to trimming and J lost 4 bases, with 8 bases between them. This clone was detected only once. The sample in question was CD4+ or CD8+ T cells sorted from blood, obtained in a trial of the OX40 agonist ivuxolimab. The source of this sequence is an adult with an advanced solid tumor such as melanoma, head and neck, liver or kidney cancer. V and J are TRBV28 and TRBJ1-1; perhaps TRBD1 as D (6 bases). The CDR3 nucleotides read TGTGCCAGCAGTTTAAGGGGGGGCACTGAAGCTTTCTTT. It translates to CASSLRGGTEAFF.